This T cell receptor beta chain derives from a study of post-analysis software for immune sequencing data. The CDR3 runs to 11 residues. CDR1 DFQATT and CDR2 SNEGSKA come from the germline V gene (reference sequence). The V gene lost 3 bases and the J gene lost 5 bases, with 8 bases spanning the gap. Study findings and constraints: With TRBV5-6, TRBV5-1 and TRBV20-1 included, about five TRBV segments were more frequent in patients than in controls.

This clonotype has just a few counts. Its antigen is not identified. cDNA libraries of TCR beta carried unique molecular identifiers. TCRdb re-called the PCR reads with MiXCR, one entry per CDR3 protein. Among roughly 870,000 distinct CDR3 sequences listed, roughly 50% were seen once. This TCR was recovered from a girl aged 10 to 17 with multiple sclerosis. The rearrangement joins TRBV20-1 to TRBJ2-7; no clear D. Sequenced: blood. The CDR3 DNA reads TGCAGTGCTAGGTTAGTCCACGAGCAGTACTTC. This gives the protein CSARLVHEQYF.